This T cell receptor beta chain comes out of a study of blood T cell repertoires in COVID-19. Study context: COVID-19 samples from acute and convalescent phases originated in the United States, Italy and Spain. The analysed material was cDNA or gDNA that came from T cells, B-cell-depleted T cells, or PBMCs.

Original methodology: Reference gene primer amplification yielded estimated nucleated cell counts. Method: immunoSEQ multiplex PCR; TCRdb's copy keeps in-frame clones and lacks some. V and J calls and clone size come straight from that table; D and trimming were deduced from the DNA. In the table there are 200,000 to 250,000 clones, approximately 82% of which are singletons. This CDR3 comprises 13 residues. V was cut by 6 bases and J by 3 bases, with 11 bases left in between. The sample was peripheral blood. The rearrangement uses TRBV12-3 or TRBV12-4 and TRBJ1-1; no definite D call. This sequence originates from a woman of 80 years or more with acute or convalescent COVID-19. This CDR3 reads CASSTGGDTEAFF. The CDR3 region has the DNA TGTGCCAGCAGCACGGGCGGGGACACTGAAGCTTTCTTT.